The rows below give T cell receptor beta chains drawn from one sample of a study of OX40 agonist ivuxolimab in advanced cancers. Data came from immunoSEQ multiplex PCR; TCRdb stores just in-frame clones and leaves some out. In the table there are some 68,000 clones, 86% of which are singletons. The input for sequencing was CD4+ or CD8+ T cells sorted from blood, taken in a trial of the OX40 agonist ivuxolimab. The receptors derive from an adult with an advanced solid tumor such as melanoma, head and neck, liver or kidney cancer. CDR3s include the opening cysteine and the closing phenylalanine or tryptophan. Each record gives: V gene, D gene, CDR3 length, clone size, J gene, CDR3 DNA, CDR3 protein. A D gene is named only where the DNA matches it firmly. Clone size is not always given. Where it is, it says once, few, many or a class for expanded clones.

>TRBV7-8|NA|11|NA|TRBJ2-1
TGTGCCAGCAGCCCCTACAATGAGCAGTTCTTC
CASSPYNEQFF
>TRBV5-1|TRBD1|13|NA|TRBJ1-2
TGCGCCAGCAGCACCGGACAGGGAGATGGCTACACCTTC
CASSTGQGDGYTF
>TRBV11-2|NA|15|NA|TRBJ2-5
TGTGCCAGCAGCTTAGTTCCAGGGCAGGGAGAGACCCAGTACTTC
CASSLVPGQGETQYF
>TRBV9|TRBD2|16|NA|TRBJ2-7
TGTGCCAGCAGCGCGGGACTAGCGGGAGGATTCTACGAGCAGTACTTC
CASSAGLAGGFYEQYF
>TRBV7-9|NA|16|NA|TRBJ2-6
TGTGCCAGCAGCCCCGGACAGTTCTCTGGGGCCAACGTCCTGACTTTC
CASSPGQFSGANVLTF
>TRBV30|NA|14|NA|TRBJ2-5
TGTGCCTGGAGTGCTGCAGGGAAAGTAGAGACCCAGTACTTC
CAWSAAGKVETQYF
>TRBV28|TRBD1|16|NA|TRBJ1-2
TGTGCCAGCAGCGGACCCGGGACAGGGATAGGGTATGGCTACACCTTC
CASSGPGTGIGYGYTF
>TRBV30|NA|13|few|TRBJ1-5
TGTGCCTGGAGTGTGAGGGGCAATCAGCCCCAGCATTTT
CAWSVRGNQPQHF
>TRBV28|NA|13|NA|TRBJ1-1
TGTGCCAGCAGTCGAGACAGCAACACTGAAGCTTTCTTT
CASSRDSNTEAFF
>TRBV27|TRBD1|14|NA|TRBJ1-5
TGTGCCAGCAAGCCCGGGACAGTCAATCAGCCCCAGCATTTT
CASKPGTVNQPQHF
>TRBV5-3|NA|12|NA|TRBJ1-1
TGTGCCAGCAGCCCGCCGAACACTGAAGCTTTCTTT
CASSPPNTEAFF
>TRBV10-3|TRBD1|16|NA|TRBJ1-6
TGTGCCATCACCGCCGGTGGGGGACAGGGGAACTCACCCCTCCACTTT
CAITAGGGQGNSPLHF
>TRBV29-1|NA|12|NA|TRBJ1-1
TGCAGCGTTGTCGAGCGGAACACTGAAGCTTTCTTT
CSVVERNTEAFF
>TRBV18|TRBD2|15|NA|TRBJ2-1
TGTGCCAGCTCAGCCGGGACTAGCGGAAACAATGAGCAGTTCTTC
CASSAGTSGNNEQFF
>TRBV9|NA|16|few|TRBJ2-2
TGTGCCAGCAGCGTAGAGGTTAGACTGGGCACCGGGGAGCTGTTTTTT
CASSVEVRLGTGELFF
>TRBV29-1|NA|14|NA|TRBJ2-7
TGCAGCGTTGAAGATGGGGCAGGGTCCTACGAGCAGTACTTC
CSVEDGAGSYEQYF
>TRBV19|TRBD1|13|NA|TRBJ1-1
TGTGCCAGTAAGACAGGGAGGAACACTGAAGCTTTCTTT
CASKTGRNTEAFF
>TRBV6-4|NA|13|NA|TRBJ2-3
TGTGCCAGTTCACCAGGAGAGACAGATACGCAGTATTTT
CASSPGETDTQYF
>TRBV5-4|TRBD2|15|NA|TRBJ2-3
TGTGCCAGCAGCTTGTGGGCTAGCGGTTCAGATACGCAGTATTTT
CASSLWASGSDTQYF
>TRBV6-6|NA|13|NA|TRBJ2-5
TGTGCCAGCAGTCCGGCGTACCAAGAGACCCAGTACTTC
CASSPAYQETQYF
>TRBV19|TRBD1|13|NA|TRBJ1-1
TGTGCCAGTGGACAGGGAACGAACACTGAAGCTTTCTTT
CASGQGTNTEAFF
>TRBV5-1|TRBD2|16|NA|TRBJ2-2
TGCGCCAGCAGTTTTGGACTAGCGGGAGGTCCCGGGGAGCTGTTTTTT
CASSFGLAGGPGELFF
>TRBV29-1|NA|13|NA|TRBJ2-7
TGCAGCGTTGAAGGGGGCGTATCCTACGAGCAGTACTTC
CSVEGGVSYEQYF
>TRBV28|NA|14|NA|TRBJ1-4
TGTGCCAGCAGGGCAGGACAACCCGAAGAAAAACTGTTTTTT
CASRAGQPEEKLFF
>TRBV19|TRBD1|16|NA|TRBJ1-2
TGTGCCAGTAGTCGAAAAGGGACAGGGGAAAACTATGGCTACACCTTC
CASSRKGTGENYGYTF
>TRBV2|NA|13|NA|TRBJ2-1
TGTGCCAGCAGTGAAATGGGTAGCGGAGAGCAGTTCTTC
CASSEMGSGEQFF
>TRBV4-1|NA|15|NA|TRBJ1-2
TGCGCCAGCAGCCAAGAAAGCCGACTGAGCATCGGCTACACCTTC
CASSQESRLSIGYTF
>TRBV11-2|TRBD1|14|NA|TRBJ1-1
TGTGCCAGCAGCTTAGTGGACAGGGGCACTGAAGCTTTCTTT
CASSLVDRGTEAFF
>TRBV28|TRBD2|15|once|TRBJ2-7
TGTGCCAGCAGTTTCGCGGCTAGCGGGAGTCGGGAGCAGTACTTC
CASSFAASGSREQYF
>TRBV16|TRBD1|13|NA|TRBJ2-7
TGTGCCAGCAGCCAGCAGGGGGCCTACGAGCAGTACTTC
CASSQQGAYEQYF
>TRBV28|TRBD1|14|once|TRBJ1-3
TGTGCCAGCAGTTCCACAGGGGATGGAAACACCATATATTTT
CASSSTGDGNTIYF
>TRBV29-1|NA|12|NA|TRBJ2-7
TGCAGCGTTTCCGGACAGAACTACGAGCAGTACTTC
CSVSGQNYEQYF
>TRBV29-1|NA|13|NA|TRBJ1-4
TGCAGCGACCCCTCCGATTACGGTGAAAAACTGTTTTTT
CSDPSDYGEKLFF
>TRBV6-1|TRBD1|14|NA|TRBJ2-7
TGTGCCACCAAAGACAGGGGAGCTCTCTACGAGCAGTACTTC
CATKDRGALYEQYF
>TRBV27|TRBD1|16|few|TRBJ2-2
TGTGCCAGCAGTTCACCGGGACAGGGGTCCACCGGGGAGCTGTTTTTT
CASSSPGQGSTGELFF
>TRBV27|NA|13|NA|TRBJ2-7
TGTGCCAGCAGCCGCCGGGGAAGGAACGAGCAGTACTTC
CASSRRGRNEQYF
>TRBV28|NA|13|NA|TRBJ2-7
TGTGCCAGCACTGTCGGTGCTAGCGTTGAGCAGTACTTC
CASTVGASVEQYF
>TRBV28|NA|17|NA|TRBJ1-5
TGTGCCAGCAGTTCTCTGGCGCAGGGAGCCAGCAATCAGCCCCAGCATTTT
CASSSLAQGASNQPQHF
>TRBV2|NA|14|once|TRBJ2-7
TGTGCCAGCAGTGATAGTCGGCTTGCCTACGAGCAGTACTTC
CASSDSRLAYEQYF
>TRBV7-3|NA|14|NA|TRBJ1-1
TGTGCCAGCAGCCTAATGGGGAGTAACACTGAAGCTTTCTTT
CASSLMGSNTEAFF
>TRBV7-2|TRBD1|13|NA|TRBJ1-1
TGTGCCAGCAGGGGACAGATGAACACTGAAGCTTTCTTT
CASRGQMNTEAFF
>TRBV29-1|NA|14|NA|TRBJ1-3
TGCAGCGTTGCGTCGAATGGCAGGGACGACACCATATATTTT
CSVASNGRDDTIYF
>TRBV27|TRBD2|17|NA|TRBJ2-6
TGTGCCAGCACCCAGCGGGGGGAGAGCTCTGGGGCCAACGTCCTGACTTTC
CASTQRGESSGANVLTF
>TRBV7-9|NA|16|NA|TRBJ1-5
TGTGCCAGCAGCTTATCCTTGGGCTATAGCAATCAGCCCCAGCATTTT
CASSLSLGYSNQPQHF
>TRBV7-2|TRBD2|15|once|TRBJ2-5
TGTGCCAGCAGCTTCGGACTAGCGGGAGGGTTTGAGCAGTACTTC
CASSFGLAGGFEQYF
>TRBV5-1|NA|15|NA|TRBJ1-6
TGCGCCAGCGGACTGACTCAGGGGAATAATTCACCCCTCCACTTT
CASGLTQGNNSPLHF
>TRBV5-1|NA|15|NA|TRBJ1-1
TGCGCCAGCAGCTTGGATAGGGTTGTAAACACTGAAGCTTTCTTT
CASSLDRVVNTEAFF
>TRBV7-2|NA|15|NA|TRBJ2-5
TGTGCCAGCAGCTTAGTCTTAGCGTACCAAGAGACCCAGTACTTC
CASSLVLAYQETQYF
>TRBV5-1|NA|14|NA|TRBJ1-3
TGCGCCAGCAGCGCAGGGACCTCTGGAAACACCATATATTTT
CASSAGTSGNTIYF
>TRBV6-1|NA|14|NA|TRBJ1-5
TGTGCCAGCAGTATGGGGCAGCGCAATCAGCCCCAGCATTTT
CASSMGQRNQPQHF